This T cell receptor (beta chain) derives from a study of cytomegalovirus exposure and HLA in healthy donors. Findings of the study overall: Reportedly, HLA-A and HLA-B alleles of most subjects were accurately predicted from TCR beta.

To note about this clone: Its antigen is undetermined.

The donors were healthy bone marrow donors. PCR employed 60 Vbeta and 13 Jbeta primers. Original analysis: There were about 80 million unique TCR beta chains by a later count, and about 11 million of them were shared. Clones were read by immunoSEQ multiplex PCR, and TCRdb kept only the in-frame ones, dropping some. D and trimming come from the DNA, and the V and J calls and clone size come from that table. This table holds roughly 100,000 clones, roughly 80% found once. The CDR3 extends over 17 amino acids. The gene calls are TRBV21-1 and TRBJ1-2. TRBV21-1 is flagged as a pseudogene. Source material: PBMCs. This TCR was sampled from a woman aged 35 to 49 in good health and CMV-seropositive. The chain's CDR3 is CASSKGRRAVGNYGYTF. Written as DNA, the CDR3 is TGTGCCAGCAGCAAAGGGAGGAGGGCAGTAGGGAACTATGGCTACACCTTC.